This TCR beta chain appears in the sequencing data of a study of vaccination and CD4 T cells after COVID-19. Study findings and constraints: Reactive clonotype counts went from median about 20 after infection to 35 to 45 after vaccination, nonsignificantly. Spike mono-reactivity was evident in 304 of the 307 vaccine-specific clones derived from convalescent patients.

A few counts support this clonotype. The antigen is undetermined. As to treatment: approximately 9-day PBMC culture with coronavirus spike peptide pools or control peptides (ViraFEST assay). Before the COVID-19 pandemic (2011-2018), CD4+ T cells were obtained from the unexposed donor. T cells were expanded with peptide pools, and expanded clonotypes were identified by TCR sequencing. Wells that each held roughly 1.9 million PBMCs were cultured with roughly 9.5 IU/ml IL-2 and 7.5 to 10 ug/ml peptide pools. An Oncomine TCR Beta short-read assay was used to sequence the DNA from cultured CD4+ T cells. Genomic DNA from cultured CD4+ T cells was extracted. TCRdb used MiXCR to reprocess the PCR reads, holding one entry per CDR3 protein. Of some 7,400 distinct CDR3 sequences in the sample, roughly a third are singletons; the top ten hold less than 45%. The CDR3 totals 15 residues. CDR1 and CDR2 (germline): MDHEN, SYDVKM. The trim removed 4 bases at V and 3 bases at J, leaving 8 bases unmatched.

Source material: CD4+ T cells from blood, cultured in vitro. The receptor was isolated from a human donor in good health. The chain uses TRBV28 and TRBJ2-7; 8 nucleotides match TRBD1. CDR3 coding DNA: TGTGCCAGCAGTTCCATGACAGGGGTAAGCTACGAGCAGTACTTC. Translation: CASSSMTGVSYEQYF.